The text below deals with one T cell receptor (beta chain). Its antigen is undetermined. The entry originates in a study of cytomegalovirus exposure and HLA in healthy donors. Study conclusions and caveats: Information on immune exposure was restricted to one variable (CMV serostatus). An assumption of roughly uniform sequencing depth across donors underlay the presence/absence analyses.

60 Vbeta and 13 Jbeta primers were used in PCR. Clones were read by immunoSEQ multiplex PCR, and TCRdb kept only the in-frame ones, dropping some. Of around 130,000 clones in the sample, 84% were seen once. The CDR3 consists of 14 residues. The V gene's germline CDR1 is MNHNS and CDR2 SASEGT. The ends were cut back, 7 bases at V and 2 bases at J, with 9 bases in the middle. This sequence originates from a man in his fifties or sixties in good health and CMV-seronegative. Sequences were obtained from PBMCs. This rearrangement joins TRBV6-1 to TRBJ2-6, with TRBD1 as a possible D gene (6 bases). The CDR3 reads CASKKGAGANVLTF. The DNA for the CDR3 is TGTGCCAGCAAGAAGGGGGCTGGGGCCAACGTCCTGACTTTC.